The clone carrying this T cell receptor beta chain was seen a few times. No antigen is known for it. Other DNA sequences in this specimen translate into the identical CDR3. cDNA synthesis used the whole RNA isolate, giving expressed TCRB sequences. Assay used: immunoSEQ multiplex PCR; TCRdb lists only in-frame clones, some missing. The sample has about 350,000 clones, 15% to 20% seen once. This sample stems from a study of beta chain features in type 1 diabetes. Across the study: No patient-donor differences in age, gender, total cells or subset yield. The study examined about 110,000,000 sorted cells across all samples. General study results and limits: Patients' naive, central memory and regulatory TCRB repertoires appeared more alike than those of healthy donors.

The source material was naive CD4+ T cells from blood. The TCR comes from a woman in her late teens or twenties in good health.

CDR3 protein: CASSIGRNYGYTF. In DNA form, the CDR3 reads TGTGCCAGTAGTATAGGTCGGAACTATGGCTACACCTTC. The chain joins TRBV19 to TRBJ1-2; no reliable D call. This CDR3 spans 13 amino acids. Germline lookup yields CDR1 LNHDA and CDR2 SQIVND (reference sequence). V shed 1 base and J shed 2 bases, with 5 bases lying between them.